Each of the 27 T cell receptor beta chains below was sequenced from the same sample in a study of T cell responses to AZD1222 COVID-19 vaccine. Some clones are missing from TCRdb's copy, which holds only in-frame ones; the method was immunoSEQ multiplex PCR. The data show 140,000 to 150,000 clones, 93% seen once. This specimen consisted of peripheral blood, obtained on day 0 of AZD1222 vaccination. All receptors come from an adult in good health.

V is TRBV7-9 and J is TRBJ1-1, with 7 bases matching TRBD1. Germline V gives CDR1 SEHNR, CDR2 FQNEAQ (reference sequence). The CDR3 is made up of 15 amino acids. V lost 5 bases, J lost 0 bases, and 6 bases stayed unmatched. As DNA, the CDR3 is TGTGCCAGCAGCGGACGACAGGGCATGAACACTGAAGCTTTCTTT. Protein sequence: CASSGRQGMNTEAFF.

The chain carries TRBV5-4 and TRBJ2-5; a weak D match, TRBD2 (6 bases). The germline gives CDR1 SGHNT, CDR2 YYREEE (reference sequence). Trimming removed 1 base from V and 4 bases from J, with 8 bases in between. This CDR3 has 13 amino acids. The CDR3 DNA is TGTGCCAGCAGCTTGTGGGGAGGAGAGACCCAGTACTTC. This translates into CASSLWGGETQYF.

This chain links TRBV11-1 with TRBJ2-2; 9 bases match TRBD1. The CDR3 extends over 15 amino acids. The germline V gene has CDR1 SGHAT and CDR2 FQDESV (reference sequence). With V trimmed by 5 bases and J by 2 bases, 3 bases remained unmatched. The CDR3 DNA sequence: TGTGCCAGCAGCCGGGGACAGGGTAACACCGGGGAGCTGTTTTTT. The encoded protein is CASSRGQGNTGELFF.

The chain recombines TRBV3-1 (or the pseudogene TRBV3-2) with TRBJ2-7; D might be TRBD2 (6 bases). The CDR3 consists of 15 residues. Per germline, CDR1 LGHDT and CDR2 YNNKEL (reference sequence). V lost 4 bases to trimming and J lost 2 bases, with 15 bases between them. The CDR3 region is CASSPLLAGTYEQYF. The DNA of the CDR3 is TGTGCCAGCAGCCCCCTCCTTGCGGGAACCTACGAGCAGTACTTC.

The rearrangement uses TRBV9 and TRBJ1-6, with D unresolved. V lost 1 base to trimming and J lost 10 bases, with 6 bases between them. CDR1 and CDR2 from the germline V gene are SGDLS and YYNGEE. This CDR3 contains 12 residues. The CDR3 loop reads CASSVSGSPLHF. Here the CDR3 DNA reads TGTGCCAGCAGCGTATCGGGATCACCCCTCCACTTT. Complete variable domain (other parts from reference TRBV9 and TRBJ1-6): DSGVTQTPKHLITATGQRVTLRCSPRSGDLSVYWYQQSLDQGLQFLIQYYNGEERAKGNILERFSAQQFPDLHSELNLSSLELGDSALYFCASSVSGSPLHFGNGTRLTVT.

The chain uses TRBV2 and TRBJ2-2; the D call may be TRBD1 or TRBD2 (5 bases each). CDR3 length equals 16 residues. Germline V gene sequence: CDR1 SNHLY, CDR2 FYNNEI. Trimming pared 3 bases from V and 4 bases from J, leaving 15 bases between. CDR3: CASSEVGTRTTGELFF. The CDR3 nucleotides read TGTGCCAGCAGTGAGGTTGGGACGAGGACCACCGGGGAGCTGTTTTTT. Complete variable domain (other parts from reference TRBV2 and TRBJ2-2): EPEVTQTPSHQVTQMGQEVILRCVPISNHLYFYWYRQILGQKVEFLVSFYNNEISEKSEIFDDQFSVERPDGSNFTLKIRSTKLEDSAMYFCASSEVGTRTTGELFFGEGSRLTVL.

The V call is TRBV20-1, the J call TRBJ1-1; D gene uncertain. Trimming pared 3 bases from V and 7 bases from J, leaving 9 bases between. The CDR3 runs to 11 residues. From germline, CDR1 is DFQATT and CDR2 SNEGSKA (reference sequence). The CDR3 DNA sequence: TGCAGTGCTAGTGGCCGGGGTGAAGCTTTCTTT. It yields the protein CSASGRGEAFF.

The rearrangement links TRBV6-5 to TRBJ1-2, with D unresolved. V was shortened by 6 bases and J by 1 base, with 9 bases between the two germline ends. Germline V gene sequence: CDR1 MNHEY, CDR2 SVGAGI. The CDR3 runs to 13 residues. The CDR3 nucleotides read TGTGCCAGCAGGGTACGGTTTAACTATGGCTACACCTTC. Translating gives CASRVRFNYGYTF.

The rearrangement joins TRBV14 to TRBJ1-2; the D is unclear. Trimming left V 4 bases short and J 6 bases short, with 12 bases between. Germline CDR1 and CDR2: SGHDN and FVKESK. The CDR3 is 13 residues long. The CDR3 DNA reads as TGTGCCAGCAGCCTCGGACCGGGGAATGGCTACACCTTC. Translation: CASSLGPGNGYTF.

CDR3 loop: CAWSRSYTEAFF. DNA of the CDR3: TGTGCCTGGAGTAGGAGCTACACTGAAGCTTTCTTT. The V gene is TRBV30, the J gene TRBJ1-1; D is unresolved. Germline values: CDR1 GTSNPN, CDR2 SVGIG (reference sequence). Trimming left V 2 bases short and J 3 bases short, with 7 bases between. This CDR3 region has 12 residues.

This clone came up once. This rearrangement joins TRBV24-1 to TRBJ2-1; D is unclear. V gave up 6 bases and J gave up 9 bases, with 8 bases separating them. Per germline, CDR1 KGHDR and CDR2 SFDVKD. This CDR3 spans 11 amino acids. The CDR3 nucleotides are TGTGCCACCAGTAAAGCAGGTGAGCAGTTCTTC. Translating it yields CATSKAGEQFF.

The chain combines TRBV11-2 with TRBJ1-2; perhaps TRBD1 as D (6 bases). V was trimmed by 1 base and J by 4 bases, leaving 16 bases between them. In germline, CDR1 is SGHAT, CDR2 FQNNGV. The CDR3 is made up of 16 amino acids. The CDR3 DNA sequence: TGTGCCAGCAGCTTAGGGACACACAGGGATTCCTATGGCTACACCTTC. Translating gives CASSLGTHRDSYGYTF.

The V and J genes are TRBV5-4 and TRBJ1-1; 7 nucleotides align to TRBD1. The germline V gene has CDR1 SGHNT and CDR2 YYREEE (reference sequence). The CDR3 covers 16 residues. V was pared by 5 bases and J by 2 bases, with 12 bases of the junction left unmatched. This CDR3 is CASRRRSGQLNTEAFF. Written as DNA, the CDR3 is TGTGCCAGCAGGCGCCGTTCGGGACAGCTTAACACTGAAGCTTTCTTT.

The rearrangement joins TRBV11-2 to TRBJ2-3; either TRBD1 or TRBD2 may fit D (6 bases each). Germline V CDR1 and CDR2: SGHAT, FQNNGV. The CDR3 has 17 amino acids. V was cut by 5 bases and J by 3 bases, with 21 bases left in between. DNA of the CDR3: TGTGCCAGCAGCCCCATTTCGGGGGCCAAGGAGACAGATACGCAGTATTTT. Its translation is CASSPISGAKETDTQYF.

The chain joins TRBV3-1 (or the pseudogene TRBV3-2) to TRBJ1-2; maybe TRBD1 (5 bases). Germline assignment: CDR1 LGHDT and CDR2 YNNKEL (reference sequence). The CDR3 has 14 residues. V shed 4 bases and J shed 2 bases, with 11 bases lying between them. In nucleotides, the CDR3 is TGTGCCAGCAGCCGGGACGTCGTCAACTATGGCTACACCTTC. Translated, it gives CASSRDVVNYGYTF.

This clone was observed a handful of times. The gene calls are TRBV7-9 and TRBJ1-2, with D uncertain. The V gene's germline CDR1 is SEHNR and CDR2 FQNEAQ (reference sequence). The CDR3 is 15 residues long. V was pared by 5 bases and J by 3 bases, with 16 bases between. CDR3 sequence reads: CASSRYPIVDYGYTF. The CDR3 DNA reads TGTGCCAGCAGCAGATATCCCATAGTCGACTATGGCTACACCTTC. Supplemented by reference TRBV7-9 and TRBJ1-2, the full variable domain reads DTGVSQNPRHKITKRGQNVTFRCDPISEHNRLYWYRQTLGQGPEFLTYFQNEAQLEKSRLLSDRFSAERPKGSFSTLEIQRTEQGDSAMYLCASSRYPIVDYGYTFGSGTRLTVV.

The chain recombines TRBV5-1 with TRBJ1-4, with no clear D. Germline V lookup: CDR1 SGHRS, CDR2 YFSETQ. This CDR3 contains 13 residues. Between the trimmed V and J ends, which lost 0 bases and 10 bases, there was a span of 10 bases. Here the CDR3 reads CASSLGRPRKLFF. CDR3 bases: TGCGCCAGCAGCTTGGGACGGCCCCGAAAACTGTTTTTT.

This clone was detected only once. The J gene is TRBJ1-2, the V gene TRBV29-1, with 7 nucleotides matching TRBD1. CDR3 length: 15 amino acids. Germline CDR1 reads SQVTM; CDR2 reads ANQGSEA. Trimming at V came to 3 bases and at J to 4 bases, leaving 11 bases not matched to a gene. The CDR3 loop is CSVETGIPLLYGYTF. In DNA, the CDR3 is TGCAGCGTTGAGACAGGGATCCCCCTCCTCTATGGCTACACCTTC. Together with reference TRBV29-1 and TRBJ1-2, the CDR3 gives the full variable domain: SAVISQKPSRDICQRGTSLTIQCQVDSQVTMMFWYRQQPGQSLTLIATANQGSEATYESGFVIDKFPISRPNLTFSTLTVSNMSPEDSSIYLCSVETGIPLLYGYTFGSGTRLTVV.

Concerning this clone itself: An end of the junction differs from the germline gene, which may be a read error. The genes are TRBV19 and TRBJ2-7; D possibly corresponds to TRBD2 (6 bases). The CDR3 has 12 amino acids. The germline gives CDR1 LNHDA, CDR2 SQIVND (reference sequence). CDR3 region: CASSTGAYAQYF. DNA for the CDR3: TGTGCCAGTAGTACGGGAGCCTACGCGCAGTACTTC.

The CDR3 sequence: CASSTNRGNYGYTF. The CDR3 DNA sequence: TGTGCCAGCAGTACCAACAGGGGGAACTATGGCTACACCTTC. The chain combines TRBV2 with TRBJ1-2, with 8 bases aligning to TRBD1. The CDR3 is 14 amino acids. Germline CDR1 reads SNHLY; CDR2 reads FYNNEI. Losses at the gene ends were 5 bases for V and 2 bases for J; bases not matched to a gene: 4.

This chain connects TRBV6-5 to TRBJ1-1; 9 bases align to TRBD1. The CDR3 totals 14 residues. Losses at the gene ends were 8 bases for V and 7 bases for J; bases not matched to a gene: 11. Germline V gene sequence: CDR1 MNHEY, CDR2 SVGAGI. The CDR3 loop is CASGWDREIDEAFF. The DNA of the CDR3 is TGTGCCAGCGGATGGGACAGGGAAATTGATGAAGCTTTCTTT.

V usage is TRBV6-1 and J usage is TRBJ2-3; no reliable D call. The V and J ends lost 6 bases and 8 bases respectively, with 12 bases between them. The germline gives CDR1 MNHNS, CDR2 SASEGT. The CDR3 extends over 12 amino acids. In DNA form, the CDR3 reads TGTGCCAGCAGCCCTCCGATGGGTACGCAGTATTTT. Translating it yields CASSPPMGTQYF.

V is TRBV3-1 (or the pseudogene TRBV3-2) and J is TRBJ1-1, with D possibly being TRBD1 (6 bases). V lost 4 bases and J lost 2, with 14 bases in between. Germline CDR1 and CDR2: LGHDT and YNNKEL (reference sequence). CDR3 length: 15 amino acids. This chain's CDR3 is CASSPSGGGNTEAFF. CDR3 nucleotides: TGTGCCAGCAGCCCATCCGGGGGGGGCAACACTGAAGCTTTCTTT.

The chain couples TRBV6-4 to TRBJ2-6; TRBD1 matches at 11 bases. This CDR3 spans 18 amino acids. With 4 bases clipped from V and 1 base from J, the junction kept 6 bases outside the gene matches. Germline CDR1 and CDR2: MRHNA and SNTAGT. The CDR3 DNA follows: TGTGCCAGCAGTGCCGCCGGGACAGGGGGATCTGGGGCCAACGTCCTGACTTTC. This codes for CASSAAGTGGSGANVLTF.

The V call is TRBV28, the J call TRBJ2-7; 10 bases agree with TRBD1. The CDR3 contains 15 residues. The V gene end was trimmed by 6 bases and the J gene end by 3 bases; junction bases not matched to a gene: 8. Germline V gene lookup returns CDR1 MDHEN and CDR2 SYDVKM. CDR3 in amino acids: CASRLPGQGNYEQYF. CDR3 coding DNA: TGTGCCAGCAGGTTGCCGGGACAGGGGAACTACGAGCAGTACTTC.

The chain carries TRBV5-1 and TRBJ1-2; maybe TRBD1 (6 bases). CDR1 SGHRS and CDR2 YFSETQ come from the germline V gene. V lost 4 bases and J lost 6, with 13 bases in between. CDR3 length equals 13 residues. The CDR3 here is CASSLDRPHGYTF. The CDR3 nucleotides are TGCGCCAGCAGCCTGGACAGACCCCATGGCTACACCTTC.

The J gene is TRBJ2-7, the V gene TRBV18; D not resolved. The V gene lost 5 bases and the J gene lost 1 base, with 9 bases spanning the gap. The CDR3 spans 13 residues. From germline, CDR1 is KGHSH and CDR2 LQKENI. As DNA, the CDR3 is TGTGCCAGCTCATATCCGGATTCCTACGAGCAGTACTTC. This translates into CASSYPDSYEQYF. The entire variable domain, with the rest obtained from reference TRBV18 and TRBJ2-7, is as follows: NAGVMQNPRHLVRRRGQEARLRCSPMKGHSHVYWYRQLPEEGLKFMVYLQKENIIDESGMPKERFSAEFPKEGPSILRIQQVVRGDSAAYFCASSYPDSYEQYFGPGTRLTVT.